This is a list of T cell receptor beta chains from one sample in a study of T cells in Graves' hyperthyroidism and ophthalmopathy. TCRdb recomputed calls from the multiplex PCR reads with MiXCR, one row per CDR3 protein. This table holds fewer than 500,000 distinct CDR3 sequences, roughly 14% found once. The specimen sequenced was blood. These receptors came from a man aged 18-30 years with Graves' ophthalmopathy. Both conserved end residues are part of each CDR3. A D gene is named only where the DNA matches it firmly. Size values are once, few and many counts, or a class for expanded clones, and some rows have none.

>TRBJ2-5|NA|few|TRBV29-1|12
CSVVRDTETQYF
TGCAGCGTGGTACGGGACACAGAGACCCAGTACTTC
>TRBJ2-1|TRBD2|many|TRBV7-9|13
CASSSTSVNEQFF
TGTGCCAGCAGCTCTACTAGCGTCAATGAGCAGTTCTTC
>TRBJ1-1|NA|many|TRBV20-1|14
CSARASSGNTEAFF
TGCAGTGCTAGAGCTAGTTCTGGGAACACTGAAGCTTTCTTT
>TRBJ1-1|NA|many|TRBV7-9|15
CASSLRGASGTEAFF
TGTGCCAGCAGCTTAAGAGGGGCCTCTGGGACTGAAGCTTTCTTT
>TRBJ2-2|TRBD1|few|TRBV7-3|15
CASSLGTGAGGELFF
TGTGCCAGCAGCTTAGGGACAGGGGCCGGCGGGGAGCTGTTTTTT
>TRBJ1-6|TRBD1|many|TRBV3-1|14
CASSQGQDNSPLHF
TGTGCCAGCAGCCAGGGACAGGATAATTCACCCCTCCACTTT
>TRBJ1-2|NA|NA|TRBV20-1|13
CSARAQGLYGYTF
TGCAGTGCTAGGGCTCAGGGGCTCTATGGCTACACCTTC
>TRBJ2-7|TRBD2|many|TRBV3-1|13
CASSQRGFYEQYF
TGTGCCAGCAGCCAGCGGGGGTTCTACGAGCAGTACTTC
>TRBJ1-2|NA|many|TRBV6-1|13
CASITPGNYGYTF
TGTGCCAGCATAACGCCAGGGAACTATGGCTACACCTTC
>TRBJ2-5|NA|many|TRBV12-3/TRBV12-4|13
CASSLIRQETQYF
TGTGCCAGCAGTTTAATCAGGCAAGAGACCCAGTACTTC
>TRBJ2-7|TRBD1|few|TRBV10-3|14
CAISTGTGGIEQYF
TGTGCCATCAGTACCGGGACAGGGGGTATCGAGCAGTACTTC
>TRBJ2-1|NA|many|TRBV18|15
CASSPDRIQYNEQFF
TGTGCCAGCTCACCCGACAGAATCCAATACAATGAGCAGTTCTTC
>TRBJ2-3|NA|many|TRBV10-1|16
CASSGQDSPSTDTQYF
TGCGCCAGCAGTGGGCAGGACAGCCCAAGCACAGATACGCAGTATTTT
>TRBJ2-1|TRBD2|NA|TRBV5-1|15
CASSPRVSGNNEQFF
TGCGCCAGCAGCCCGCGCGTTAGCGGGAACAATGAGCAGTTCTTC
>TRBJ2-5|NA|many|TRBV5-1|14
CASSLEFPGETQYF
TGCGCCAGCAGCTTGGAATTCCCCGGAGAGACCCAGTACTTC
>TRBJ1-2|NA|NA|TRBV29-1|14
CSVDIGGVGYGYTF
TGCAGCGTTGATATCGGTGGGGTAGGGTATGGCTACACCTTC
>TRBJ2-7|TRBD2|NA|TRBV6-2/TRBV6-3|14
CASQERGETYEQYF
TGTGCCAGCCAGGAGCGGGGGGAAACCTACGAGCAGTACTTC
>TRBJ2-7|TRBD1|many|TRBV27|14
CASSCGQEPCYQYF
TGTGCCAGCAGCTGCGGACAGGAGCCTTGCTATCAGTACTTC
>TRBJ1-6|NA|many|TRBV5-1|14
CASSSTGTSSPLHF
TGCGCCAGCAGCTCCACCGGGACCAGTTCACCCCTCCACTTT
>TRBJ2-5|NA|many|TRBV3-1|16
CASSQPLRVRQETQYF
TGTGCCAGCAGCCAACCGCTCCGAGTGCGGCAAGAGACCCAGTACTTC
>TRBJ2-1|NA|many|TRBV5-1|15
CASSLGRAGNNEQFF
TGCGCCAGCAGCTTGGGACGCGCGGGAAACAATGAGCAGTTCTTC
>TRBJ2-1|NA|many|TRBV6-1|13
CASSANGYNEQFF
TGTGCCAGCAGCGCAAATGGGTACAATGAGCAGTTCTTC
>TRBJ1-3|TRBD1|many|TRBV20-1|17
CSALPGQGPYSGNTIYF
TGCAGCGCCTTACCGGGACAGGGGCCCTACTCTGGAAACACCATATATTTT
>TRBJ1-3|NA|many|TRBV13|13
CASSFIQGNTIYF
TGTGCCAGCAGCTTCATACAGGGCAACACCATATATTTT
>TRBJ2-1|NA|few|TRBV10-3|15
CAISEGKSSYNEQFF
TGTGCCATCAGTGAAGGGAAGAGCTCCTACAATGAGCAGTTCTTC
>TRBJ2-2|NA|NA|TRBV5-1|16
CPSSFRGTENTGELFF
TGCCCCAGCAGCTTTAGGGGGACGGAGAACACCGGGGAGCTGTTTTTT
>TRBJ2-3|TRBD2|few|TRBV6-1|16
CAISGVLAKNTDTQYF
TGTGCCATCAGTGGGGTACTAGCGAAAAACACAGATACGCAGTATTTT
>TRBJ2-7|NA|many|TRBV7-2|16
CASSLVVGTAAYEQYF
TGTGCCAGCAGCTTAGTTGTAGGGACGGCAGCCTACGAGCAGTACTTC
>TRBJ2-3|NA|many|TRBV7-8|14
CASSLAPSADTQYF
TGTGCCAGCAGCTTAGCCCCTAGTGCAGATACGCAGTATTTT
>TRBJ1-4|NA|NA|TRBV10-3|13
CAISRQVNEKLFF
TGTGCCATCAGCCGGCAGGTGAATGAAAAACTGTTTTTT
>TRBJ2-1|TRBD2|many|TRBV11-2|17
CASSLGNAGLAGNEQFF
TGTGCCAGCAGCTTAGGGAATGCGGGACTAGCGGGAAATGAGCAGTTCTTC
>TRBJ1-4|TRBD1|NA|TRBV5-1|15
CASSLEGQEKEKLFF
TGCGCCAGCAGTCTAGAGGGACAGGAAAAAGAAAAACTGTTTTTT
>TRBJ2-1|NA|many|TRBV12-3/TRBV12-4|14
CASSLARSWRGQFF
TGTGCCAGCAGTTTAGCGCGTTCGTGGCGGGGGCAGTTCTTC
>TRBJ1-2|TRBD1|many|TRBV4-1|14
CASSQTTGDYGYTF
TGCGCCAGCAGCCAGACCACAGGGGACTATGGCTACACCTTC
>TRBJ2-7|NA|once|TRBV7-6|15
CASSLEGGPTHEQYF
TGTGCCAGCAGCTTAGAGGGGGGACCCACCCACGAGCAGTACTTC
>TRBJ2-5|TRBD1|NA|TRBV5-1|13
CASSTLGQAAQYF
TGCGCCAGCAGCACACTGGGACAGGCAGCCCAGTACTTC
>TRBJ2-7|NA|many|TRBV3-1|16
CASSQEPPPFSYEQYF
TGTGCCAGCAGCCAAGAACCCCCCCCTTTCTCCTACGAGCAGTACTTC
>TRBJ1-4|TRBD1|few|TRBV15|16
CATSRRQGGPNEKLFF
TGTGCCACCAGCAGACGCCAGGGGGGACCTAATGAAAAACTGTTTTTT
>TRBJ2-1|NA|few|TRBV19|15
CASSIRGTLWNEQFF
TGTGCCAGTAGTATTAGGGGGACTCTTTGGAATGAGCAGTTCTTC
>TRBJ1-2|NA|NA|TRBV25-1|14
CASSELGAYYGYTF
TGTGCCAGCAGTGAACTCGGGGCCTACTATGGCTACACCTTC
>TRBJ2-4|TRBD1|NA|TRBV7-9|15
CASNPPAQGADIQYF
TGTGCCAGCAACCCGCCGGCGCAGGGGGCGGACATTCAGTACTTC
>TRBJ1-1|NA|many|TRBV7-9|13
CASSLFIGAEAFF
TGTGCCAGCAGCTTATTTATAGGGGCTGAAGCTTTCTTT
>TRBJ2-5|TRBD2|many|TRBV27|13
CASRPGGVETQYF
TGTGCCAGCAGACCTGGGGGGGTAGAGACCCAGTACTTC
>TRBJ1-4|NA|NA|TRBV5-1|15
CASSPGSATNEKLFF
TGCGCCAGCAGCCCCGGATCAGCAACTAATGAAAAACTGTTTTTT
>TRBJ2-5|NA|many|TRBV20-1|11
CSAAQGGARYF
TGCAGTGCTGCTCAGGGTGGGGCCCGGTACTTC
>TRBJ2-3|NA|NA|TRBV20-1|12
CSAKRGSDTQYF
TGCAGTGCTAAGAGGGGCTCAGATACGCAGTATTTT
>TRBJ1-4|NA|few|TRBV5-1|13
CASSRTENEKLFF
TGCGCCAGCAGCAGGACAGAAAATGAAAAACTGTTTTTT
>TRBJ1-2|NA|NA|TRBV11-3|14
CASSLSSGTVGYTF
TGTGCCAGCAGCTTATCCTCGGGGACGGTTGGCTACACCTTC
>TRBJ2-1|NA|many|TRBV10-3|15
CAISLDQTSYNEQFF
TGTGCCATCAGCCTAGACCAGACCTCCTACAATGAGCAGTTCTTC
>TRBJ2-7|TRBD1|many|TRBV24-1|13
CATSDFTGGEQYF
TGTGCCACCAGTGATTTTACAGGGGGCGAGCAGTACTTC
>TRBJ2-3|NA|many|TRBV6-5|13
CASSYSESDTQYF
TGTGCCAGCAGTTACTCTGAGTCTGATACGCAGTATTTT
>TRBJ1-2|NA|few|TRBV25-1|13
CASSGHPGYGYTF
TGTGCCAGCAGTGGACACCCAGGCTATGGCTACACCTTC
>TRBJ2-2|NA|many|TRBV6-2/TRBV6-3|14
CASGLQINTGELFF
TGTGCCAGCGGTCTGCAGATAAACACCGGGGAGCTGTTTTTT
>TRBJ1-2|TRBD1|many|TRBV5-1|15
CASSLQGASIYGYTF
TGCGCCAGCAGCTTGCAGGGGGCGAGCATCTATGGCTACACCTTC
>TRBJ1-4|NA|many|TRBV7-8|15
CASSLLGQFNEKLFF
TGTGCCAGCAGCTTACTGGGGCAGTTTAATGAAAAACTGTTTTTT
>TRBJ2-7|NA|many|TRBV11-2|14
CASSFGDPSYEQYF
TGTGCCAGCAGCTTCGGAGATCCATCCTACGAGCAGTACTTC